The clone carrying this T cell receptor (beta chain) was seen more than once but under ten times. The data originate from a study of control samples from healthy donors and cancer patients. Profiling relied on immunoSEQ multiplex PCR, and the TCRdb table lists in-frame clones only, not all of them. Here the sample spans over 100,000 clones, 90% being singletons. Trimming at V came to 4 bases and at J to 2 bases, leaving 3 bases not matched to a gene. This CDR3 is 13 amino acids long. The germline V gene has CDR1 SGHRS and CDR2 YFSETQ. The V call is TRBV5-1, the J call TRBJ2-7, with 7 bases identical to TRBD1. This receptor was obtained from a man aged 35 to 55 in good health. The sequenced sample consisted of blood. CDR3 nucleotides: TGCGCCAGCAGCCCCGACAGGGCCTACGAGCAGTACTTC. Translating gives CASSPDRAYEQYF.